This T cell receptor (beta chain) was sequenced for a study of Ad26.COV2.S vaccination and SARS-CoV-2 variants. On the study more broadly: Donor had been placed in the Ad26.COV2.S arm of the COV1001 trial. The study, taken as a whole, reports: Analytic work on TCR breadth and depth might have understated the full extent of total T cell responses.

Data came from immunoSEQ multiplex PCR; TCRdb stores just in-frame clones and leaves some out. The repertoire holds roughly 410,000 clones, with roughly 80% as singletons. Treatment noted: roughly 18 received Ad26.COV2.S at low or high dose, single or two shots; about 5 received placebo; per-sample allocation not given. Specimen acquisition occurred on day 63 following the initial vaccine or placebo injection. Based in Boston, the donor was an adult of 18-55 years. The shot given was an Ad26 vector that makes Wuhan-strain SARS-CoV-2 spike. Trimming took 4 bases from V and 8 from J, leaving 8 bases between them. CDR1 LNHDA and CDR2 SQIVND come from the germline V gene (reference sequence). This CDR3 is 11 amino acids long. This clone was seen once. Its antigen is unidentified.

The chain uses TRBV19 and TRBJ1-1; tentatively, D is TRBD1 (5 bases). The starting material was peripheral blood, obtained in a trial of Ad26.COV2.S vaccine versus placebo. The receptor was isolated from a person between 18 and 65 years old who received the Ad26.COV2.S COVID-19 vaccine or a placebo. The CDR3 DNA follows: TGTGCCAGTAGTAAGGGGCAAGAAGCTTTCTTT. This translates into CASSKGQEAFF. The variable domain in full, with the rest retrieved from reference TRBV19 and TRBJ1-1, is DGGITQSPKYLFRKEGQNVTLSCEQNLNHDAMYWYRQDPGQGLRLIYYSQIVNDFQKGDIAEGYSVSREKKESFPLTVTSAQKNPTAFYLCASSKGQEAFFGQGTRLTVV.